The source of this TCR beta chain is a study of T cell responses to AZD1222 COVID-19 vaccine (dated by TCRdb to about 2021). Describing the broader study: TCR sequencing covered more than 230 trial participants: 200 to 220 given two doses of AZD1222 and 26 given two doses of MenACWY control vaccine. Trial participants were enrolled by age into 18-55, 56-69 and 70-plus year subgroups, with roughly 150, 30 and 60 TCR-sequenced participants respectively.

The CDR3 regions of human TCRbeta chains were analyzed by immunosequencing. In the paper's pipeline: Repertoire TCRs were checked for matches against a reference library of SARS-CoV-2-specific TCRs that had been generated using the MIRA antigen-specificity platform. Breadth meant the fraction of unique TCRs that were SARS-CoV-2-associated, whereas depth meant the fraction of total T cells that were SARS-CoV-2-associated. Each spike-specific TCR was assigned to its reactive spike region and to a CD4 or CD8 class using the MIRA data. Log10-transformed breadth and depth values were compared by one-way ANOVA with Sidak's multiple comparisons tests. The source is immuneACCESS, and TCRdb retained only in-frame sequences with V and J called. Part of the clones is not carried over; for the studies checked, unresolved V genes explain less than half of this, and the remainder is unexplained. The V and J calls and clone size were taken over from that table, and D and trimming were inferred from the DNA. The sample profile shows fewer than 250,000 clones; roughly 91% of them were found once. Jointly, the top ten make up roughly 1% of the sample.

The CDR3 measures 13 amino acids from cysteine to phenylalanine. The read is trimmed to its CDR3 DNA, 39 bases read in frame from base 1. The V and J ends are trimmed by 1 base and 7 bases, leaving 11 bases between them. According to the germline V gene, CDR1 reads SGHDT and CDR2 reads YYEEEE. The research as a whole found: The whole spike protein was spanned by vaccine-associated CD4 TCRs, and dominant responses were seen in regions 160-218 and 743-854. The 56-69-year group was small, and its depth increase did not reach significance, likely because of low power. Nearly half of unique spike-specific TCRs reportedly recognized epitopes outside regions mutated in the B.1.351 and B.1.1.7 variants. Conclusions about previously exposed vaccinees are limited, since just a handful of AZD1222 recipients were seropositive for SARS-CoV-2 at baseline. Because no samples from the day 14 peak response were available, repertoires could be characterized only after the peak T cell response. Spike-specific TCR breadth and depth rose significantly after two AZD1222 doses compared with day 0 and with MenACWY recipients. Participants were mostly white British and included more females than males, and it was suggested by the authors that clonal diversity may have been underestimated.

Reading the label with the study, this specimen's time point is: baseline before first vaccination. What the treatment or condition label conveys for this sample: meningococcal conjugate vaccine given as trial control. The vaccinee samples were drawn from two UK trials, COV001 and COV002, one of which was a single-blind randomized controlled phase 2/3 trial testing AZD1222 (ChAdOx1 nCoV-19) in healthy adults. For TCRbeta chain sequencing, PBMC samples from trial participants were taken at day 0 and at day 28 after the second dose. With respect to this clone: Its antigen is not yet known. Per-base qualities were not stored, and no clone one base away is much larger.

The chain uses TRBV5-6 and TRBJ1-1; no D gene can be assigned with confidence. The source material was peripheral blood, sampled on day 0 of MenACWY control vaccination. The TCR comes from an adult in good health. The CDR3 loop reads CASSLRDVIEAFF. The DNA sequence is TGTGCCAGCAGCTTGCGGGATGTGATTGAAGCTTTCTTT.